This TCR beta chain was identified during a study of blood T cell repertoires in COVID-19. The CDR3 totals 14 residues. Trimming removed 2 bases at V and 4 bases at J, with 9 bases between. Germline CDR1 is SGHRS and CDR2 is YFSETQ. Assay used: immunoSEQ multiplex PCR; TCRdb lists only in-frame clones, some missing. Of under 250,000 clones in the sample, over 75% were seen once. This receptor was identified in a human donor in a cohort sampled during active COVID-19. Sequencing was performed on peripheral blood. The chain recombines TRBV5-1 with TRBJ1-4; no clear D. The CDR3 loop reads CASSFGGGNEKLFF. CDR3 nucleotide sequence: TGCGCCAGCAGCTTCGGCGGAGGTAATGAAAAACTGTTTTTT.